The 18 T cell receptor beta chains presented below share a single source sample, sequenced in a study of T cell changes during pregnancy in multiple sclerosis. Some clones are missing from TCRdb's copy, which holds only in-frame ones; the method was immunoSEQ multiplex PCR. Found here are around 40,000 clones, 89% of them singletons; the top ten hold about 1.2%. The sample in question was CD4+ T cells from peripheral blood mononuclear cells, obtained in the first trimester of pregnancy. The receptors originated from a female donor with multiple sclerosis, enrolled in a pregnancy study.

The V and J genes are TRBV5-1 and TRBJ2-5; TRBD2 aligns across 10 bases. Per the germline V gene, CDR1 is SGHRS and CDR2 is YFSETQ. After removal of 5 bases from V and 3 bases from J, the junction contained 10 bases not matched to a gene. This CDR3 contains 16 residues. Written as DNA, the CDR3 is TGCGCCAGCAGTCTGGGGGCTAGCGGGAGTAAAGAGACCCAGTACTTC. Its translation: CASSLGASGSKETQYF. The full variable domain, in which reference TRBV5-1 and TRBJ2-5 provide the parts outside the CDR3, is KAGVTQTPRYLIKTRGQQVTLSCSPISGHRSVSWYQQTPGQGLQFLFEYFSETQRNKGNFPGRFSGRQFSNSRSEMNVSTLELGDSALYLCASSLGASGSKETQYFGPGTRLLVL.

V is TRBV5-1 and J is TRBJ2-5; the D gene is possibly TRBD2 (6 bases). CDR1 SGHRS and CDR2 YFSETQ come from the germline V gene. The V end lost 0 bases, the J end lost 4 bases, and 10 bases lay between the germline ends. This CDR3 spans 14 amino acids. CDR3: CASSLVGGPETQYF. The CDR3 DNA follows: TGCGCCAGCAGCTTGGTCGGGGGTCCAGAGACCCAGTACTTC.

The genes are TRBV7-7 and TRBJ2-3; 10 bases line up with TRBD2. CDR1 SSHAT and CDR2 FNYEAQ come from the germline V gene (reference sequence). The junction had 0 bases not matched to a gene; V was cut back by 1 base and J by 5 bases. There are 14 residues in the CDR3. The CDR3 DNA reads as TGTGCCAGCAGCTTAGGACTAGCGGGAGATACGCAGTATTTT. Amino acid sequence: CASSLGLAGDTQYF.

The rearrangement links TRBV7-2 to TRBJ2-3, with 10 positions matching TRBD2. This CDR3 is 16 amino acids long. Germline trimming cut 1 base from V and 4 bases from J; bases unmatched to any gene: 5. Per germline, CDR1 SGHTA and CDR2 FQGNSA. The CDR3 nucleotides are TGTGCCAGCAGCTTAGTGGGGACTAGCGCCCCAGATACGCAGTATTTT. As protein: CASSLVGTSAPDTQYF.

This clone is medium-sized (0.01 to 0.1%) within its sample. The rearrangement uses TRBV6-4 and TRBJ1-1; D uncertain. CDR1 MRHNA and CDR2 SNTAGT come from the germline V gene. CDR3 size: 13 residues. V lost 4 bases, J lost 2 bases, and 8 bases lay in between. CDR3 in amino acids: CASSVQVNTEAFF. The CDR3 DNA is TGTGCCAGCAGTGTTCAGGTCAACACTGAAGCTTTCTTT.

The rearrangement links TRBV4-1 to TRBJ2-4, with TRBD2 identical over 8 bases. This CDR3 is 17 amino acids long. Germline V gives CDR1 MGHRA, CDR2 YSYEKL. V was pared by 1 base and J by 5 bases, with 10 bases of the junction left unmatched. The CDR3 loop reads CASSQVQSGSVQNIQYF. The DNA for the CDR3 is TGCGCCAGCAGCCAAGTTCAAAGCGGGAGTGTCCAAAACATTCAGTACTTC.

V usage is TRBV7-2 and J usage is TRBJ1-1, with TRBD1 matching over 10 bases. This CDR3 region has 19 residues. The V segment lost 5 bases and the J segment 1 base; nucleotides outside the gene matches: 16. The germline V gene has CDR1 SGHTA and CDR2 FQGNSA. In DNA, the CDR3 is TGTGCCAGCAGCCCGGACCGGGACAGGGGACGTGGTGGGAACACTGAAGCTTTCTTT. Amino acids: CASSPDRDRGRGGNTEAFF. The complete variable domain, with remaining parts taken from reference TRBV7-2 and TRBJ1-1, reads GAGVSQSPSNKVTEKGKDVELRCDPISGHTALYWYRQSLGQGLEFLIYFQGNSAPDKSGLPSDRFSAERTGGSVSTLTIQRTQQEDSAVYLCASSPDRDRGRGGNTEAFFGQGTRLTVV.

CDR3 loop: CASSLQGAGNTEAFF. CDR3 DNA: TGCGCCAGCAGCCTACAGGGGGCTGGAAACACTGAAGCTTTCTTT. This sequence joins TRBV4-3 and TRBJ1-1, with 9 bases matching TRBD1. The CDR3 runs 15 residues. V lost 4 bases, J lost 2 bases, and 5 bases stayed unmatched. CDR1 and CDR2 from the germline V gene are LGHNA and YSLEER.

The CDR3 is CSVSGTGSNYGYTF. Here the CDR3 DNA reads TGCAGCGTGTCCGGGACAGGCTCTAACTATGGCTACACCTTC. V gene TRBV29-1 combines with J gene TRBJ1-2; 8 bases fit TRBD1. Germline assignment: CDR1 SQVTM and CDR2 ANQGSEA. This CDR3 contains 14 residues. J gave up 0 bases and V 6 bases, and 6 bases lay outside the gene matches.

This clone was seen a few times. The rearrangement links TRBV28 to TRBJ1-2, with 7 bases matching TRBD1. Germline V lookup: CDR1 MDHEN, CDR2 SYDVKM. The CDR3 has 15 residues. The trim removed 5 bases at V and 6 bases at J, leaving 12 bases unmatched. This chain's CDR3 is CASSAGGQRRNGYTF. Written as DNA, the CDR3 is TGTGCCAGCAGTGCGGGGGGACAGAGAAGAAATGGCTACACCTTC.

The genes are TRBV9 and TRBJ2-7; TRBD1 is a possible D gene (5 bases). CDR1 is SGDLS, CDR2 YYNGEE, per germline. CDR3 size: 16 residues. Trimming cost V 6 bases and J 1 base, with 20 bases left between them. CDR3 sequence: CASTRGVSSGSYEQYF. The CDR3 region has the DNA TGTGCCAGCACCCGTGGGGTCTCTTCAGGGTCCTACGAGCAGTACTTC.

In its sample, this clone was seen once. The rearrangement uses TRBV30 and TRBJ2-3, with unresolved D. Germline CDR1 is GTSNPN and CDR2 is SVGIG (reference sequence). The CDR3 has 10 residues. V was cut by 2 bases and J by 5 bases, with 2 bases left in between. The CDR3 sequence: CAWSQDTQYF. CDR3 DNA: TGTGCCTGGAGTCAAGATACGCAGTATTTT.

The chain carries TRBV30 and TRBJ1-5; tentative D call: TRBD1 (6 bases). The germline V gene encodes CDR1 GTSNPN and CDR2 SVGIG (reference sequence). The CDR3 length is 14 residues. V shed 0 bases and J shed 6 bases, with 12 bases lying between them. This CDR3 is CAWSVRGGPQPQHF. CDR3 DNA: TGTGCCTGGAGTGTACGGGGGGGGCCTCAGCCCCAGCATTTT.

CDR3 loop: CASGEQGNSEKLFF. The CDR3, as DNA: TGTGCCAGCGGAGAACAGGGAAATAGTGAAAAACTGTTTTTT. The chain has TRBV2 and TRBJ1-4, with a possible D match to TRBD1 (6 bases). With 8 bases removed from V and 7 bases from J, the gap between germline ends came to 17 bases. This CDR3 spans 14 amino acids. Looked up from germline, CDR1 is SNHLY and CDR2 is FYNNEI.

The chain employs TRBV6-5 and TRBJ1-1, with D hard to call. This CDR3 region has 13 residues. Germline-derived CDR1 and CDR2 are MNHEY and SVGAGI. Trimming removed 8 bases at V and 1 base at J, with 11 bases between. This CDR3 reads CASRNGRNTEAFF. DNA for the CDR3: TGTGCCAGCCGGAACGGGAGGAACACTGAAGCTTTCTTT.

The chain recombines TRBV4-1 with TRBJ1-4, with D maybe TRBD1 (6 bases). Trimming left V 3 bases short and J 4 bases short, with 21 bases between. The CDR3 is 18 residues long. CDR1 MGHRA and CDR2 YSYEKL come from the germline V gene. As DNA, the CDR3 is TGCGCCAGCAGCCACCCAATGGGGGGGGCTGGGGGTAATGAAAAACTGTTTTTT. It yields the protein CASSHPMGGAGGNEKLFF.

The chain has TRBV7-2 and TRBJ2-3, with a tentative D call TRBD1 (5 bases). From germline, CDR1 is SGHTA and CDR2 FQGNSA. V shed 11 bases and J shed 4 bases, with 16 bases lying between them. The CDR3 runs to 13 residues. The DNA of the CDR3 is TGTGCCTTGGGGCGGTATAGGGCAGATACGCAGTATTTT. This gives the protein CALGRYRADTQYF.

The gene calls are TRBV2 and TRBJ2-7; 10 positions agree with TRBD2. J lost 7 bases, V lost 5 bases, and 5 bases had no gene match. The germline gives CDR1 SNHLY, CDR2 FYNNEI. The CDR3 has 13 amino acids. CDR3 nucleotide sequence: TGTGCCAGCAGTTATCAGCGGGAGGGGGAGCAGTACTTC. Translating it yields CASSYQREGEQYF. Using reference TRBV2 and TRBJ2-7 for the parts outside the CDR3, the full variable domain is EPEVTQTPSHQVTQMGQEVILRCVPISNHLYFYWYRQILGQKVEFLVSFYNNEISEKSEIFDDQFSVERPDGSNFTLKIRSTKLEDSAMYFCASSYQREGEQYFGPGTRLTVT.